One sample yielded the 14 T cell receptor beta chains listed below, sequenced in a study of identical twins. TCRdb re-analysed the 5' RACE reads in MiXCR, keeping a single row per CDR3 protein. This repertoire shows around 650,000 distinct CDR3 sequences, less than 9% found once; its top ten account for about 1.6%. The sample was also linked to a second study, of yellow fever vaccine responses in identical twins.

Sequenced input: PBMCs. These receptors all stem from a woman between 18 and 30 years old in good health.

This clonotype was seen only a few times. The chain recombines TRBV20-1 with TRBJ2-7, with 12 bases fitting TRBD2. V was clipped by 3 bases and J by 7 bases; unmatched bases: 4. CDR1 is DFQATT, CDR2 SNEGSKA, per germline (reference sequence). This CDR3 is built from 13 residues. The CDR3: CSARTSGSSEQYF. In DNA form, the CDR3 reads TGCAGTGCTAGGACTAGCGGGAGTAGTGAGCAGTACTTC.

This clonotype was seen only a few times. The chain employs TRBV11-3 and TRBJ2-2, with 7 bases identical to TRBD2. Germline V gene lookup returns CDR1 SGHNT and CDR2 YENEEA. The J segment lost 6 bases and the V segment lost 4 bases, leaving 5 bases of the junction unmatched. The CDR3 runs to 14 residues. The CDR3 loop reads CASSYASGAGELFF. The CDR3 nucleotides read TGTGCCAGCAGCTACGCGAGCGGGGCCGGGGAGCTGTTTTTT.

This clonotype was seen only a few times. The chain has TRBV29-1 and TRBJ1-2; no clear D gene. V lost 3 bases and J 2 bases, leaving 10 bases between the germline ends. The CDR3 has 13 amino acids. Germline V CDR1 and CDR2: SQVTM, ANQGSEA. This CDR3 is CSVDPGRNYGYTF. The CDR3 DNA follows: TGCAGCGTTGACCCCGGACGAAACTATGGCTACACCTTC.

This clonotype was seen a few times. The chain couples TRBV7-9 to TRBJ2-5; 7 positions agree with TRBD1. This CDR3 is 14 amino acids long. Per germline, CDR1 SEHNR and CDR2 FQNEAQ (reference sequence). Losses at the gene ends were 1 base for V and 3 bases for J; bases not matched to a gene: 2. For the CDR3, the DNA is TGTGCCAGCAGCTTAGTACAGGGGAAAGAGACCCAGTACTTC. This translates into CASSLVQGKETQYF.

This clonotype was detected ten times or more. The CDR3 sequence is CASSHGRAPADTQYF. The CDR3 DNA reads TGCGCCAGCAGCCATGGGAGGGCGCCTGCGGATACGCAGTATTTT. The V and J genes are TRBV4-1 and TRBJ2-3; the match to TRBD2 covers 7 bases. J gave up 6 bases and V 3 bases, and 9 bases lay outside the gene matches. Looked up from germline, CDR1 is MGHRA and CDR2 is YSYEKL. CDR3 length equals 15 residues.

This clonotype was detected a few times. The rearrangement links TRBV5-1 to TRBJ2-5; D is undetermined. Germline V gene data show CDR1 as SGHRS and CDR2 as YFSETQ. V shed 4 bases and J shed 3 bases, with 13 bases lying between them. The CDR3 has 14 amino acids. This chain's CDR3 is CASSPGWVEETQYF. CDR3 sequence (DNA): TGCGCCAGCAGCCCCGGATGGGTTGAAGAGACCCAGTACTTC. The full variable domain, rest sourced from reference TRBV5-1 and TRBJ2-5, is KAGVTQTPRYLIKTRGQQVTLSCSPISGHRSVSWYQQTPGQGLQFLFEYFSETQRNKGNFPGRFSGRQFSNSRSEMNVSTLELGDSALYLCASSPGWVEETQYFGPGTRLLVL.

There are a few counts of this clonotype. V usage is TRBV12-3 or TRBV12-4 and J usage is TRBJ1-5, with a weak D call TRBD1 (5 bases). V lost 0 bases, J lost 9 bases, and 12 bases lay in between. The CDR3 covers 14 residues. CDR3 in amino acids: CASSLAGGWGPQHF. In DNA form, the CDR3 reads TGTGCCAGCAGTTTAGCGGGGGGGTGGGGGCCCCAGCATTTT.

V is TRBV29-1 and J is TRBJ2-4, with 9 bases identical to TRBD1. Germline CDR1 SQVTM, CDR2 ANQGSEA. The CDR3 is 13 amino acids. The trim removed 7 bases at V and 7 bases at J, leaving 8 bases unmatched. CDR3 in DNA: TGCAGCGCCCAGGGGACAGGGAGGAACATTCAGTACTTC. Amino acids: CSAQGTGRNIQYF. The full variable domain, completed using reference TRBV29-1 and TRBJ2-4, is SAVISQKPSRDICQRGTSLTIQCQVDSQVTMMFWYRQQPGQSLTLIATANQGSEATYESGFVIDKFPISRPNLTFSTLTVSNMSPEDSSIYLCSAQGTGRNIQYFGAGTRLSVL.

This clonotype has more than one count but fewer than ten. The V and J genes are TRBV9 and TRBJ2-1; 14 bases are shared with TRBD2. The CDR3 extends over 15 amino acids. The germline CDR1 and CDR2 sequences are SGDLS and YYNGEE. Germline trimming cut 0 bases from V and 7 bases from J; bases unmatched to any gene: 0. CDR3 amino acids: CASSVGTSGGNEQFF. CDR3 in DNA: TGTGCCAGCAGCGTAGGGACTAGCGGGGGGAATGAGCAGTTCTTC.

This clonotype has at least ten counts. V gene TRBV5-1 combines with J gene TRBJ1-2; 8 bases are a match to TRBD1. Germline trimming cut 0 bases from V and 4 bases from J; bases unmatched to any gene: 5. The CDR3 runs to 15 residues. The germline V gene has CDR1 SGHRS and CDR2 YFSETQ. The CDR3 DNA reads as TGCGCCAGCAGCTTGGGACAGGGGCCCACCTATGGCTACACCTTC. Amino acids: CASSLGQGPTYGYTF.

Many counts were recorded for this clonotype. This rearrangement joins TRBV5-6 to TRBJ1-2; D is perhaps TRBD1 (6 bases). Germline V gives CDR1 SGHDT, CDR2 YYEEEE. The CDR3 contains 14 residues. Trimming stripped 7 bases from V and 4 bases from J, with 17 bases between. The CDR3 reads CASGEQGKGYGYTF. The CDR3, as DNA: TGTGCCAGCGGGGAACAGGGTAAAGGCTATGGCTACACCTTC.

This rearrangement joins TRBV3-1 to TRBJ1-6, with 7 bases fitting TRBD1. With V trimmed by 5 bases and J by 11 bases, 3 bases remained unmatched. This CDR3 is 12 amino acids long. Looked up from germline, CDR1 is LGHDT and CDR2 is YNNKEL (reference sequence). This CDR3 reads CASSETGTPLHF. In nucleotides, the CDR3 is TGTGCCAGCAGCGAGACAGGGACACCCCTCCACTTT.

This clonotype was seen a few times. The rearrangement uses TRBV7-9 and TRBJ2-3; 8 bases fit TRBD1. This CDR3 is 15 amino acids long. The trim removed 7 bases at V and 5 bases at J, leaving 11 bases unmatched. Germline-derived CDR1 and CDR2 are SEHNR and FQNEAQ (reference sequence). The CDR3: CASTPLDGQGDTQYF. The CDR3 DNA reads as TGTGCCAGCACCCCGTTGGATGGACAGGGAGATACGCAGTATTTT.

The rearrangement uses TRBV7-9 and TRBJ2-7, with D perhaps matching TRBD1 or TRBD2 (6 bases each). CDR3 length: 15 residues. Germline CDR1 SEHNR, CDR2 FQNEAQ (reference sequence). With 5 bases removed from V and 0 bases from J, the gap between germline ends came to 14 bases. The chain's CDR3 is CASSQGGTLSYEQYF. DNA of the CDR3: TGTGCCAGCAGCCAAGGCGGGACACTCTCCTACGAGCAGTACTTC. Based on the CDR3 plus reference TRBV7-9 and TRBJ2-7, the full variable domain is DTGVSQNPRHKITKRGQNVTFRCDPISEHNRLYWYRQTLGQGPEFLTYFQNEAQLEKSRLLSDRFSAERPKGSFSTLEIQRTEQGDSAMYLCASSQGGTLSYEQYFGPGTRLTVT.